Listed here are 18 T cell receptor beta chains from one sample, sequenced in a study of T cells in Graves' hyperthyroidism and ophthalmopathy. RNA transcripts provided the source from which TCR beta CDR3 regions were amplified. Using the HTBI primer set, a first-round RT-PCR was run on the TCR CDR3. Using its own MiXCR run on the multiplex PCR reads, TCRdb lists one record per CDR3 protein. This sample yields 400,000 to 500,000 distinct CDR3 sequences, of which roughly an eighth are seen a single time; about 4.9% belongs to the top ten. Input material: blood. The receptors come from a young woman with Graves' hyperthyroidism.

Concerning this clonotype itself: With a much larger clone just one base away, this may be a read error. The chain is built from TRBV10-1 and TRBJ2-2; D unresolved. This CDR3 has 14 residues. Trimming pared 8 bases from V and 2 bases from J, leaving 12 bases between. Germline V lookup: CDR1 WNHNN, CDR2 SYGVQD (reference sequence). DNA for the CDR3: TGCGCCAGCGTGGTAGATCCAAACACCGGGGAGCTGTTTTTT. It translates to CASVVDPNTGELFF.

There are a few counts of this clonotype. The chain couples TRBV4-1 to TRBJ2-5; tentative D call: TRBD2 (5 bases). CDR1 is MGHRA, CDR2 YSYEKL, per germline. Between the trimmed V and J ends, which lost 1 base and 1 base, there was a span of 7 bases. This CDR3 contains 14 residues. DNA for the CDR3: TGCGCCAGCAGCCAAGTCGGGATCCAAGAGACCCAGTACTTC. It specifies CASSQVGIQETQYF.

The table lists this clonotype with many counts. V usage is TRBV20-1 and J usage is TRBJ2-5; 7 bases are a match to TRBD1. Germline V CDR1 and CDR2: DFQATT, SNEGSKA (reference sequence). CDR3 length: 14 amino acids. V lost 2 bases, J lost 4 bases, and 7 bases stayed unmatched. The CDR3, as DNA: TGCAGTGCTAGACTCCGACAGGGAGTAGAGACCCAGTACTTC. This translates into CSARLRQGVETQYF.

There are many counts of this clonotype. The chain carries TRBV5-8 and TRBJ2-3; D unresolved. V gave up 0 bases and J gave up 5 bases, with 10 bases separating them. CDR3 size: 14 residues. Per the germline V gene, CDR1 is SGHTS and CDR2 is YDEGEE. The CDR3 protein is CASSLEGQRDTQYF. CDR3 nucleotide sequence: TGTGCCAGCAGCTTGGAGGGTCAGAGAGATACGCAGTATTTT.

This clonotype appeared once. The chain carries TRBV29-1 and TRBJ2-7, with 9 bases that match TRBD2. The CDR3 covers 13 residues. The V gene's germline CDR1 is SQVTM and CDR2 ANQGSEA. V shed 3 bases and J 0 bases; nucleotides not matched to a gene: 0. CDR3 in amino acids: CSVETSGSYEQYF. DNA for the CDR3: TGCAGCGTTGAGACTAGCGGCTCCTACGAGCAGTACTTC.

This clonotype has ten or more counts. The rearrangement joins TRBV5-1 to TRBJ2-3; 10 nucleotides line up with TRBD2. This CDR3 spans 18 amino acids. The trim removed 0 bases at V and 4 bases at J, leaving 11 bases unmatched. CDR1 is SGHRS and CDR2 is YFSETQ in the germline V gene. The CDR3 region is CASSLGRRAGGPSDTQYF. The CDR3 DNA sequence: TGCGCCAGCAGCTTGGGACGAAGAGCGGGAGGGCCTTCAGATACGCAGTATTTT. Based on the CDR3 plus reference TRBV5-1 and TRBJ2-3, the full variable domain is KAGVTQTPRYLIKTRGQQVTLSCSPISGHRSVSWYQQTPGQGLQFLFEYFSETQRNKGNFPGRFSGRQFSNSRSEMNVSTLELGDSALYLCASSLGRRAGGPSDTQYFGPGTRLTVL.

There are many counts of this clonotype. CDR3 region: CASSGDDRGYTF. In DNA, the CDR3 is TGTGCCAGCAGTGGAGACGATCGTGGCTACACCTTC. The V call is TRBV2, the J call TRBJ1-2; no firm D call. The CDR3 runs 12 residues. V was shortened by 4 bases and J by 7 bases, with 10 bases between the two germline ends. Germline V lookup: CDR1 SNHLY, CDR2 FYNNEI. Using reference TRBV2 and TRBJ1-2 for the parts outside the CDR3, the full variable domain is EPEVTQTPSHQVTQMGQEVILRCVPISNHLYFYWYRQILGQKVEFLVSFYNNEISEKSEIFDDQFSVERPDGSNFTLKIRSTKLEDSAMYFCASSGDDRGYTFGSGTRLTVV.

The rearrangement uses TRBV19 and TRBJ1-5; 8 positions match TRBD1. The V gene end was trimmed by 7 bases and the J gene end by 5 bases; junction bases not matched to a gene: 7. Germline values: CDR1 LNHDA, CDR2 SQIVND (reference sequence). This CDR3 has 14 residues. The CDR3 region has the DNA TGTGCCAGTACCCCGGACAGGGCAGATCAGCCCCAGCATTTT. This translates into CASTPDRADQPQHF.

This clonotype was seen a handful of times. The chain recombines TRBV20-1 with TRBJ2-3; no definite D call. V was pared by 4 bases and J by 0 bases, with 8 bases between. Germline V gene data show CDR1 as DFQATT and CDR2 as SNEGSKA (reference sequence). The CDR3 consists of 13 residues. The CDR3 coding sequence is TGCAGTGCTATTATACCGAGCACAGATACGCAGTATTTT. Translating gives CSAIIPSTDTQYF.

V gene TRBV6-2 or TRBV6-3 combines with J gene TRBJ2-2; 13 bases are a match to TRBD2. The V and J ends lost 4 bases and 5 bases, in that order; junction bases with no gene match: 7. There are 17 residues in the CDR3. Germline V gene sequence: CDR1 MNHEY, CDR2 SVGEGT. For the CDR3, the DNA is TGTGCCAGCAGTTCCGGACTAGCGGGAGCTAGAACCGGGGAGCTGTTTTTT. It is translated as CASSSGLAGARTGELFF.

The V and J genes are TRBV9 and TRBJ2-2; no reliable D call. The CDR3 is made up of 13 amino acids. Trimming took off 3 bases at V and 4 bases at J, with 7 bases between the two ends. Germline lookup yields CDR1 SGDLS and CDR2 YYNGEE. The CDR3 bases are TGTGCCAGCAGCGACCCTTCCACCGGGGAGCTGTTTTTT. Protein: CASSDPSTGELFF.

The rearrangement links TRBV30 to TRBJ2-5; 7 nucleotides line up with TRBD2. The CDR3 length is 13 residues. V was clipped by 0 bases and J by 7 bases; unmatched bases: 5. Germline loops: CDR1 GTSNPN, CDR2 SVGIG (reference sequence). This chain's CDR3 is CAWSVSAGATQYF. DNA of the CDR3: TGTGCCTGGAGTGTATCTGCGGGAGCGACCCAGTACTTC.

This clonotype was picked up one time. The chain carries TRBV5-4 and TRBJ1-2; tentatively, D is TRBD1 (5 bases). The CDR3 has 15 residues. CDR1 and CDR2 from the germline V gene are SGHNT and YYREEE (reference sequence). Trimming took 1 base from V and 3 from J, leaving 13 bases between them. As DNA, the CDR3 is TGTGCCAGCAGCTTGCAAGGGGTAGTAGACTATGGCTACACCTTC. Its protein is CASSLQGVVDYGYTF.

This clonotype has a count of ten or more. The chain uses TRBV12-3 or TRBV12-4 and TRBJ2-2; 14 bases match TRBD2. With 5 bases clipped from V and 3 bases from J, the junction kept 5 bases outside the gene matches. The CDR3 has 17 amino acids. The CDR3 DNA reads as TGTGCCAGCAGTCGGACTAGCGGGAGGCCCTACACCGGGGAGCTGTTTTTT. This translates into CASSRTSGRPYTGELFF.

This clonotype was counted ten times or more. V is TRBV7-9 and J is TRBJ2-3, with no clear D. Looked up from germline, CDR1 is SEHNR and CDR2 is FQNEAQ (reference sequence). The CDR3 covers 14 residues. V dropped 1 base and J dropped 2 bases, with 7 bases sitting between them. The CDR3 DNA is TGTGCCAGCAGCTTAGAACTCCCCACAGATACGCAGTATTTT. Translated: CASSLELPTDTQYF.

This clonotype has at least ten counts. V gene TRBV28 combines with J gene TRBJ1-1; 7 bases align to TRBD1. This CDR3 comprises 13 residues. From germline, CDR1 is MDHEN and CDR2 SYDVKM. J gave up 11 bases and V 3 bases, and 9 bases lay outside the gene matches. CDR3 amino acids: CASSLGRGLMAFF. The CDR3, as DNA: TGTGCCAGCAGTTTGGGCAGGGGGTTGATGGCTTTCTTT.

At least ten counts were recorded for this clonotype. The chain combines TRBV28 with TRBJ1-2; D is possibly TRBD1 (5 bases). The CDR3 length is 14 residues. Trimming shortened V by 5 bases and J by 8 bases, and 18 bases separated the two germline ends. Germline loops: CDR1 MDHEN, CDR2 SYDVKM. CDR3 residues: CASSLRAGIRGYTF. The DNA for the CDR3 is TGTGCCAGCAGTCTAAGAGCAGGGATCAGGGGCTACACCTTC.

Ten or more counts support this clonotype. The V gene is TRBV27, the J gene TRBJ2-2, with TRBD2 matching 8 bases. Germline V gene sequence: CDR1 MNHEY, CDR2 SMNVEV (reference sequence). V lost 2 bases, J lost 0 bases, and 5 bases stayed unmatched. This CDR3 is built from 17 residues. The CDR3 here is CASSLLGLGANTGELFF. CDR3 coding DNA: TGTGCCAGCAGTTTACTGGGACTAGGGGCGAACACCGGGGAGCTGTTTTTT.